This note documents a single TCR beta chain sequence. Antigen unknown. Primers: 60 Vbeta forward and 13 Jbeta reverse. Only in-frame clones appear in the TCRdb table, and some are missing; sequencing was by immunoSEQ multiplex PCR. The sample has 100,000 to 150,000 clones, 70% to 85% seen once. This specimen belongs to a study of cytomegalovirus exposure and HLA in healthy donors. Across the whole study: From roughly 180 million T cells, an earlier analysis saw around 120 million unique TCR beta sequences.

Study results and limitations: Across donors, most TCRs were seen rarely, yet some public ones were widespread. More than 15,000 TCR beta sequences were associated with HLA alleles at 0.05 false discovery rate in a later analysis. CMV serostatus was the sole immune exposure information available.

Trimming shortened V by 0 bases and J by 3 bases, and 3 bases separated the two germline ends. In germline, CDR1 is SGHRS, CDR2 YFSETQ. The CDR3 spans 12 residues. This sequence joins TRBV5-1 and TRBJ2-5; the D is unclear. The sequenced material came from PBMCs. The clonotype comes from a woman between 40 and 50 years old in good health and CMV-seropositive. The CDR3 protein is CASSLAEETQYF. As DNA, the CDR3 is TGCGCCAGCAGCTTGGCCGAAGAGACCCAGTACTTC. The full variable domain, in which reference TRBV5-1 and TRBJ2-5 provide the parts outside the CDR3, is KAGVTQTPRYLIKTRGQQVTLSCSPISGHRSVSWYQQTPGQGLQFLFEYFSETQRNKGNFPGRFSGRQFSNSRSEMNVSTLELGDSALYLCASSLAEETQYFGPGTRLLVL.